This T cell receptor (beta chain) was recovered during a study of blood T cell repertoires in COVID-19. Study-wide background: From the United States, Italy and Spain came samples of acute and convalescent COVID-19. From T cells, B-cell-depleted T cells, or PBMCs came the material, which was cDNA or gDNA.

Trimming removed 11 bases from V and 7 bases from J; junction bases left unmatched: 19. CDR3 length: 15 amino acids. Looked up from germline, CDR1 is ENHRY and CDR2 is SYGVKD. Original analysis: Estimates of nucleated cell counts were drawn from the amplification of reference gene primers. Here immunoSEQ multiplex PCR was the method, and the copy in TCRdb shows in-frame clones only, minus some. The V and J calls and the clone size are those of that table, but D and trimming were determined from the DNA. The profile shows 45,000 to 70,000 clones, 75% to 90% of them singletons. This TCR derives from a woman aged 60-70 years with active COVID-19. Sequences were obtained from peripheral blood. The rearrangement joins TRBV10-3 to TRBJ1-2; 7 bases map to TRBD1. The CDR3 coding sequence is TGTGCCGCTATTTCCGGGACAGTGGCCTTTGCTGGCTACACCTTC. This translates into CAAISGTVAFAGYTF.